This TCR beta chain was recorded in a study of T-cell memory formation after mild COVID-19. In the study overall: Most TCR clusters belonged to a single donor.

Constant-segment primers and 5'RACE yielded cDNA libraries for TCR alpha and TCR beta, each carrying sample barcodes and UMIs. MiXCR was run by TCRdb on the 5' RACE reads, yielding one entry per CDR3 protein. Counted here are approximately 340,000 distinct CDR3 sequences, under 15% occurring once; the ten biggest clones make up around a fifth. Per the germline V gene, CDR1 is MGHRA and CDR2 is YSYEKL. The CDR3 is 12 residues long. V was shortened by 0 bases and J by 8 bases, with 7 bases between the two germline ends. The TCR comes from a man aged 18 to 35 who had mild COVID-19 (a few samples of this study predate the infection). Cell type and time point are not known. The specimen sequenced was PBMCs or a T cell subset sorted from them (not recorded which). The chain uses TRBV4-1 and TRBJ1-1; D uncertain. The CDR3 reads CASSQDSREAFF. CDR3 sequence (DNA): TGCGCCAGCAGCCAAGATTCCAGGGAAGCTTTCTTT.